Sequencing of this T cell receptor beta chain was carried out in a study of chemoradiotherapy in HPV16-positive cancers. Repeated repertoire sampling spanned the course of chemoradiotherapy. Study-level findings and limits: The functional HPV-specific definition rests on just two HPV16-positive patients. Non-HPV-specific T cells did not expand in tumors during treatment, whereas candidate HPV-specific clones and E7-related motifs did. For HPV16-positive patients, expanding HPV-responsive T cells associated with longer recurrence-free survival.

CDR1 and CDR2 (germline): LNHDA, SQIVND (reference sequence). CDR3 size: 13 residues. Trimming stripped 6 bases from V and 5 bases from J, with 13 bases between. Clones were sequenced by immunoSEQ multiplex PCR, and TCRdb holds only the in-frame ones, with some missing. The repertoire holds about 190 clones, approximately 90% seen once, with about 8% in the top ten. With respect to this clone: Its matching antigen is unknown.

This rearrangement joins TRBV19 to TRBJ1-2; D gene unclear. The specimen comprised tumor tissue, sampled from a patient who underwent chemoradiotherapy. The receptor comes from a human donor with HPV-associated anogenital cancer. CDR3 protein: CASSTRERYGYTF. Written as DNA, the CDR3 is TGTGCCAGTAGCACAAGGGAGCGGTATGGCTACACCTTC.